These 8 T cell receptor beta chains originate from one sample sequenced in a study of T cells in women clearing cervical HPV infection. Sequencing used immunoSEQ multiplex PCR; TCRdb keeps in-frame clones, though not all of them. The listing contains about 45,000 clones. Material for sequencing was blood buffy coat. The receptors were sampled from a woman between 18 and 70 years old with a cervical HPV16 infection that either progressed to CIN3+ or cleared (not recorded which).

A remark on this clone: With the read ending 3 residues before the CDR3 end, the germline J gene is used to fill in that end. The V call is TRBV20-1, the J call TRBJ2-2; 12 bases agree with TRBD1. CDR3 length: 16 residues. Unmatched junction bases numbered 7, after V lost 2 bases and J lost 6 bases. Germline CDR1 and CDR2: DFQATT and SNEGSKA (reference sequence). The CDR3 sequence is CSARSPGTGGPGELFF. Partial CDR3 DNA: TGCAGTGCTAGATCCCCAGGGACAGGGGGCCCCGGGGAG.

In the case of this clone: The missing CDR3 end, 3 residues past where the read stops, is filled in from the germline J gene. The gene calls are TRBV10-3 and TRBJ2-1, with 11 nucleotides matching TRBD2. The CDR3 is 16 residues long. CDR1 and CDR2 from the germline V gene are ENHRY and SYGVKD. V dropped 4 bases and J dropped 7; count of bases not matched to a gene: 9. The sequenced CDR3 bases are TGTGCCATCAGTGCACCTGAACTAGCGGGGGTGAATGAG. Translation gives CAISAPELAGVNE. Given in full, the CDR3 is CAISAPELAGVNEQFF.

Comment on this clone: At one boundary the junction diverges from the germline segment, which might be a read error. The DNA ends 3 residues before the CDR3 does, and the rest of the CDR3 is filled in from the germline J gene. V gene TRBV5-6 combines with J gene TRBJ2-5, with 7 bases lining up with TRBD2. This CDR3 has 13 amino acids. CDR1 is SGHDT, CDR2 YYEEEE, per germline. The CDR3 protein is CASSLGGPGTQYF. Partial CDR3 DNA: TGTGCCAGCAGTTTGGGAGGGCCCGGGACC.

As for this clone: From the germline J gene comes the end of the CDR3, since the read stops 3 residues before it. The genes are TRBV4-1 and TRBJ1-2; TRBD1 aligns across 7 bases. The CDR3 is 15 residues long. CDR1 and CDR2 from the germline V gene are MGHRA and YSYEKL. The CDR3 loop is CASSLTGTVGAGYTF. The part of the CDR3 DNA that was read is TGCGCCAGCAGCCTAACCGGGACAGTGGGTGCGGGC.

Points on this clone: The read halts 3 residues ahead of the CDR3 end, with the missing end drawn from the germline J gene. This chain links TRBV30 with TRBJ1-6; possible D gene TRBD1, 6 bases. This CDR3 is built from 13 residues. Germline assignment: CDR1 GTSNPN and CDR2 SVGIG (reference sequence). The CDR3 bases that were read are TGTGCCTGGATCCGGGACAACTCCGGCCCC. It encodes CAWIRDNSGP. The whole CDR3 reads CAWIRDNSGPLHF.

As to this clone: The missing CDR3 end, 3 residues past where the read stops, is filled in from the germline J gene. The chain employs TRBV2 and TRBJ2-3; 11 bases align to TRBD2. The V gene's germline CDR1 is SNHLY and CDR2 FYNNEI. V trimming: 4 bases; J trimming: 2 bases; junction bases outside the gene matches: 8. CDR3 size: 17 residues. The CDR3 is CASSVAGTSGYTDTQYF. The CDR3 bases that were read are TGTGCCAGCAGTGTCGCCGGGACTAGCGGTTACACAGATACG.

With respect to this clone: The read finishes 3 residues shy of the CDR3 end, and the germline J gene is used to complete it. V usage is TRBV20-1 and J usage is TRBJ2-3, with TRBD2 identical over 10 bases. The length of the CDR3 is 13 residues. V lost 6 bases and J lost 0; bases outside the gene matches: 0. Germline V gives CDR1 DFQATT, CDR2 SNEGSKA (reference sequence). The CDR3 loop is CSATSGSTDTQYF. Incomplete CDR3 DNA: TGCAGTGCGACTAGCGGGAGCACAGATACG.

Comments on this clone: The read terminates 3 residues ahead of where the CDR3 ends, so the germline J gene completes it. V and J are TRBV2 and TRBJ1-2, with unresolved D. This CDR3 is built from 14 residues. Germline CDR1 and CDR2: SNHLY and FYNNEI. This CDR3 reads CASSLAGAYNDYTF. Incomplete CDR3 DNA: TGTGCCAGCAGCCTAGCGGGAGCTTACAATGAC. The full variable domain, with the rest looked up from reference TRBV2 and TRBJ1-2, is EPEVTQTPSHQVTQMGQEVILRCVPISNHLYFYWYRQILGQKVEFLVSFYNNEISEKSEIFDDQFSVERPDGSNFTLKIRSTKLEDSAMYFCASSLAGAYNDYTFGSGTRLTVV.